Presented here are 13 T cell receptor beta chains from one specimen sequenced in a study of shared clonotypes between healthy human individuals. The assay was immunoSEQ multiplex PCR, and TCRdb's table has in-frame clones only and misses some. The table has approximately 2.3 million clones, approximately 95% seen once. Sequenced sample: naive CD4+ T cells from PBMCs. Specified subset: CD45RA+ positively selected. The receptor set was obtained from a young man in good health. Some clones in this sample may be carry-over from other donors' samples.

The CDR3 DNA sequence: TGTGCCAGCAGCTTAGCGCTAAGAGGGACAGGGTTTAGGAACACTGAAGCTTTCTTT. Amino acids: CASSLALRGTGFRNTEAFF. The V gene is TRBV7-2, the J gene TRBJ1-1; 9 bases are a match to TRBD1. In germline, CDR1 is SGHTA, CDR2 FQGNSA. The CDR3 sequence is 19 residues long. Germline trimming cut 0 bases from V and 1 base from J; bases unmatched to any gene: 12.

This sequence joins TRBV6-5 and TRBJ1-1; 7 bases match TRBD1. With V trimmed by 2 bases and J by 3 bases, 6 bases remained unmatched. The CDR3 is made up of 15 amino acids. Germline values: CDR1 MNHEY, CDR2 SVGAGI. The CDR3 protein is CASSYATGSHTEAFF. CDR3 nucleotides: TGTGCCAGCAGTTACGCGACAGGGAGTCACACTGAAGCTTTCTTT.

The chain links TRBV6-5 to TRBJ2-1, with D uncertain. The CDR3 sequence is 11 residues long. Germline-derived CDR1 and CDR2 are MNHEY and SVGAGI. Trimming left V 5 bases short and J 8 bases short, with 7 bases between. The CDR3 nucleotides are TGTGCCAGCAGTCATAGTTATGAGCAGTTCTTC. This sequence encodes CASSHSYEQFF.

This chain links TRBV4-2 with TRBJ2-7, with D possibly TRBD1 on 6 matching bases. Per germline, CDR1 LGHNA and CDR2 YNFKEQ. The V end lost 4 bases, the J end lost 1 base, and 8 bases lay between the germline ends. This CDR3 is 13 amino acids long. For the CDR3, the DNA is TGTGCCAGCAGCCGGCAGGGGTCCTACGAGCAGTACTTC. Translated: CASSRQGSYEQYF.

This clone showed up just once. The J gene is TRBJ2-1, the V gene TRBV28, with 10 positions matching TRBD2. The V segment lost 2 bases and the J segment 9 bases; nucleotides outside the gene matches: 10. The CDR3 has 16 amino acids. CDR1 is MDHEN, CDR2 SYDVKM, per germline. The CDR3 DNA reads TGTGCCAGCAGTTTAATTGAGTATAGCGGGAGGATTGAGCAGTTCTTC. This encodes CASSLIEYSGRIEQFF.

In its sample, this clone was seen a few times. The chain employs TRBV10-1 and TRBJ2-2; 11 nucleotides align to TRBD2. CDR1 and CDR2 (germline): WNHNN, SYGVQD (reference sequence). V shed 0 bases and J 6 bases; nucleotides not matched to a gene: 6. The CDR3 contains 17 residues. Here the CDR3 reads CASSESPILAGAGELFF. In DNA, the CDR3 is TGCGCCAGCAGTGAGTCCCCAATACTAGCGGGAGCCGGGGAGCTGTTTTTT.

This chain joins TRBV7-2 and TRBJ1-1; the D is unclear. From germline, CDR1 is SGHTA and CDR2 FQGNSA. V lost 5 bases and J 1 base, leaving 8 bases between the germline ends. The CDR3 has 13 residues. The CDR3 DNA is TGTGCCAGCAGCCCAGGACCGAACACTGAAGCTTTCTTT. Protein: CASSPGPNTEAFF.

V and J are TRBV2 and TRBJ2-3; D is unclear. The germline V gene has CDR1 SNHLY and CDR2 FYNNEI. Trimming shortened V by 8 bases and J by 0 bases, and 12 bases separated the two germline ends. This CDR3 spans 14 amino acids. The CDR3 DNA sequence: TGTGCCAGCGGTCGGCAGGCGAGCACAGATACGCAGTATTTT. Translation: CASGRQASTDTQYF. The whole variable domain, filled in from reference TRBV2 and TRBJ2-3, reads EPEVTQTPSHQVTQMGQEVILRCVPISNHLYFYWYRQILGQKVEFLVSFYNNEISEKSEIFDDQFSVERPDGSNFTLKIRSTKLEDSAMYFCASGRQASTDTQYFGPGTRLTVL.

For the CDR3, the DNA is TGTGCCATCACCTCTCGGGCGGACAATGAGCAGTTCTTC. Its translation: CAITSRADNEQFF. J is TRBJ2-1 and V is TRBV10-3; D gene unclear. CDR1 and CDR2 (germline): ENHRY, SYGVKD. V dropped 7 bases and J dropped 5 bases, with 12 bases sitting between them. The CDR3 is 13 amino acids.

A word on this clone: Other nucleotide sequences in the sample specify the same CDR3. The CDR3 coding sequence is TGCGCCAGCAGCTTGGAGGGGACAGGGGGTGAAAAACTGTTTTTT. This gives the protein CASSLEGTGGEKLFF. V and J are TRBV5-1 and TRBJ1-4; 11 bases agree with TRBD1. The CDR3 runs to 15 residues. With V trimmed by 0 bases and J by 7 bases, 2 bases remained unmatched. Germline values: CDR1 SGHRS, CDR2 YFSETQ.

This clone was seen just once. This chain uses TRBV19 with TRBJ1-5; 9 nucleotides agree with TRBD1. This CDR3 contains 16 residues. CDR1 is LNHDA and CDR2 is SQIVND in the germline V gene (reference sequence). V was clipped by 6 bases and J by 7 bases; unmatched bases: 13. This CDR3 is CASSGQGNRGIQPQHF. Here the CDR3 DNA reads TGTGCCAGTAGCGGACAGGGGAATCGGGGTATACAGCCCCAGCATTTT.

This chain links TRBV5-1 with TRBJ2-7, with 8 bases identical to TRBD2. V shed 2 bases, J shed 3 bases, and the junction held 10 bases outside the gene matches. This CDR3 has 16 residues. Germline CDR1 SGHRS, CDR2 YFSETQ. CDR3 coding DNA: TGCGCCAGCAGCTTCCAGACAGCGGGAGCCGTCTACGAGCAGTACTTC. This gives the protein CASSFQTAGAVYEQYF.

The chain employs TRBV28 and TRBJ1-3, with no clear D. The germline V gene has CDR1 MDHEN and CDR2 SYDVKM. This CDR3 is 14 amino acids long. V was trimmed by 8 bases and J by 0 bases, leaving 11 bases between them. CDR3: CASRNSDSGNTIYF. The CDR3 bases are TGTGCCAGCCGAAACTCCGACTCTGGAAACACCATATATTTT.